A selection of T cell receptor beta chains follows, all from one sample in a study of T cell responses to AZD1222 COVID-19 vaccine. The method was immunoSEQ multiplex PCR; TCRdb's version includes in-frame clones alone and lacks a portion of them. Altogether about 150,000 clones are present, 80% to 95% being singletons, with the ten largest covering approximately 2.3%. This specimen consisted of peripheral blood, obtained on day 0 of AZD1222 vaccination. These receptors were obtained from an adult in good health. Both conserved end residues are part of each CDR3. A D gene is named only where the DNA matches it firmly. Not every row has a clone size; where given, it reads once, few, many or a size class.

clone_size	j_call	d_call	v_call	cdr3_aa	cdr3_nt
.	TRBJ2-3	TRBD2	TRBV5-1	CASSWGPAGGSTDTQYF	TGCGCCAGCAGCTGGGGCCCGGCGGGGGGAAGCACAGATACGCAGTATTTT
few	TRBJ2-2	.	TRBV7-9	CASSLGVANTGELFF	TGTGCCAGCAGCTTAGGGGTTGCGAACACCGGGGAGCTGTTTTTT
few	TRBJ1-2	TRBD1	TRBV2	CASSKGQAVHGYTF	TGTGCCAGCAGTAAAGGACAGGCGGTACATGGCTACACCTTC
.	TRBJ2-7	.	TRBV6-2/TRBV6-3	CASSYLGLEYEQYF	TGTGCCAGCAGTTACTTGGGGCTGGAGTACGAGCAGTACTTC
.	TRBJ2-2	TRBD1	TRBV2	CASDTGQDTGELFF	TGTGCCAGCGATACGGGACAGGACACCGGGGAGCTGTTTTTT
.	TRBJ1-5	.	TRBV23-1	CASSQSECTQHF	TGCGCCAGCAGTCAATCGGAGTGTACCCAGCATTTT
.	TRBJ2-5	.	TRBV30	CAWSVARPAQETQYF	TGTGCCTGGAGTGTGGCCCGACCGGCTCAAGAGACCCAGTACTTC
.	TRBJ2-5	.	TRBV7-2	CASSPYRIQETQYF	TGTGCCAGCAGCCCCTACAGGATCCAAGAGACCCAGTACTTC
.	TRBJ2-1	.	TRBV7-9	CLLGRTGGNEQFF	TGCCTACTCGGGAGGACAGGCGGAAATGAGCAGTTCTTC
.	TRBJ1-2	TRBD1	TRBV7-8	CASSSGRTGYGYTF	TGTGCCAGCAGCTCCGGGAGGACAGGCTATGGCTACACCTTC
.	TRBJ2-7	.	TRBV7-9	CASSLTAGPYEQYF	TGTGCCAGCAGCTTAACGGCAGGGCCCTACGAGCAGTACTTC
.	TRBJ2-5	.	TRBV11-2	CASGIRGDGWSETQYF	TGTGCCAGCGGAATCAGGGGGGACGGATGGTCGGAGACCCAGTACTTC
.	TRBJ2-7	.	TRBV7-6	CASSRQGEGDGEQYF	TGTGCCAGCAGCCGCCAGGGGGAGGGGGATGGCGAGCAGTACTTC
once	TRBJ1-5	.	TRBV4-2	CASSPPGDQGRQPQHF	TGTGCCAGCAGCCCCCCCGGAGATCAGGGGCGGCAGCCCCAGCATTTT
.	TRBJ1-2	.	TRBV5-8	CASSPGEYGYTF	TGTGCCAGCAGCCCGGGGGAATATGGCTACACCTTC
.	TRBJ2-5	TRBD1	TRBV10-2	CASTEDRGETQYF	TGCGCCAGCACCGAGGACAGGGGAGAGACCCAGTACTTC
.	TRBJ2-2	.	TRBV6-2/TRBV6-3	CASSHGGEETGELFF	TGTGCCAGCAGCCACGGGGGCGAGGAGACCGGGGAGCTGTTTTTT
.	TRBJ2-5	.	TRBV14	CASSPVGPTLEETQYF	TGTGCCAGCAGCCCGGTCGGGCCGACCCTGGAGGAGACCCAGTACTTC
.	TRBJ1-5	.	TRBV7-8	CASSRGDQPQHF	TGTGCCAGCTCCCGAGGGGACCAGCCCCAGCATTTT
.	TRBJ1-2	.	TRBV5-1	CASSLVNYGYTF	TGCGCCAGCAGCTTGGTTAACTATGGCTACACCTTC
.	TRBJ1-4	.	TRBV5-6	CASSLFSFTGREKLFF	TGTGCCAGCAGCTTGTTCTCGTTCACGGGGCGCGAAAAACTGTTTTTT